This T cell receptor (beta chain) was observed in a study of T-cell memory formation after mild COVID-19. Overall study context: The study found TCR clusters largely donor specific. Study-wide results and limits: Clones shrinking between day 15 and 85 showed a balanced CD4/CD8 split, and those that grew later tilted toward CD4+.

For this clonotype: What it recognizes is unknown.

Deletions cut 6 bases from V and 1 base from J, with 11 bases between. The CDR3 has 14 amino acids. Germline V gene data show CDR1 as MNHEY and CDR2 as SMNVEV (reference sequence). TCRdb ran MiXCR on the 5' RACE reads and lists one entry per CDR3 protein. This sample carries approximately 440,000 distinct CDR3 sequences, 20% of them seen once, and the ten largest clones take approximately 8.1%. The chain combines TRBV27 with TRBJ2-3; D not certain. Specimen: PBMCs or a T cell subset sorted from them (not recorded which). This clonotype was sampled from an adult woman who had mild COVID-19 (a few samples of this study predate the infection). Cell type and time point are not known. CDR3: CASRPMGRTDTQYF. The CDR3 nucleotides read TGTGCCAGCAGACCCATGGGCCGCACAGATACGCAGTATTTT.